This TCR beta chain was captured in a study of cytomegalovirus exposure and HLA in healthy donors. Study-wide findings and caveats: Cytomegalovirus status, reportedly, was diagnosed with high specificity and sensitivity by the classifier.

Both 60 Vbeta primers and 13 Jbeta primers went into the PCR. Method: immunoSEQ multiplex PCR; TCRdb's copy keeps in-frame clones and lacks some. The data show about 140,000 clones, around 68% seen once. Unmatched junction bases numbered 7, after V lost 5 bases and J lost 1 base. The CDR3 runs to 16 residues. Germline V gene data show CDR1 as LNHNV and CDR2 as YYDKDF (reference sequence). About this clone itself: Its matching antigen is unknown.

The clonotype originates from a man aged 30 to 39 in good health and CMV-seropositive. The chain recombines TRBV15 with TRBJ1-2; 10 bases are shared with TRBD1. The sample comprised PBMCs. The CDR3 loop reads CATSSSDRGFNYGYTF. The CDR3 coding sequence is TGTGCCACCAGCTCCTCGGACAGGGGGTTTAACTATGGCTACACCTTC. The entire variable domain, with the rest obtained from reference TRBV15 and TRBJ1-2, is as follows: DAMVIQNPRYQVTQFGKPVTLSCSQTLNHNVMYWYQQKSSQAPKLLFHYYDKDFNNEADTPDNFQSRRPNTSFCFLDIRSPGLGDTAMYLCATSSSDRGFNYGYTFGSGTRLTVV.